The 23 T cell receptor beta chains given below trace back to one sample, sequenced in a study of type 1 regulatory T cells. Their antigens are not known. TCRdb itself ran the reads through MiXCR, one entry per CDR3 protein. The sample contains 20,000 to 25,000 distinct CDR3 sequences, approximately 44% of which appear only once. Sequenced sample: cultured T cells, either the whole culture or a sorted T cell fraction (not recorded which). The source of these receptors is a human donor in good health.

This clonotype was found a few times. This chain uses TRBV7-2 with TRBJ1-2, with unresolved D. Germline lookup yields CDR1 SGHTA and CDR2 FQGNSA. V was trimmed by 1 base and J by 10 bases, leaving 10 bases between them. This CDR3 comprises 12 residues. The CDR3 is CASSLGVRIYTF. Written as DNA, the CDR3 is TGTGCCAGCAGCTTAGGGGTCCGGATCTACACCTTC.

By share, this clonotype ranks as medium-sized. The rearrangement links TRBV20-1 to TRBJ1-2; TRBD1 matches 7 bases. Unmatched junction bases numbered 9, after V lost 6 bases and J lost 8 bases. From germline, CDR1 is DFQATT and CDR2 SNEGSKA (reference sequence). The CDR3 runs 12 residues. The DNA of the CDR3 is TGCAGTGCAACCGGGACAGCGGGCGGCTACACCTTC. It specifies CSATGTAGGYTF.

Written as DNA, the CDR3 is TGTGCCAGCAGCCCTCTCGGACAGGCAACCTACGAGCAGTACTTC. Its translation: CASSPLGQATYEQYF. This chain links TRBV14 with TRBJ2-7; 7 positions agree with TRBD1. V was pared by 4 bases and J by 2 bases, with 8 bases of the junction left unmatched. The germline gives CDR1 SGHDN, CDR2 FVKESK. This CDR3 has 15 residues.

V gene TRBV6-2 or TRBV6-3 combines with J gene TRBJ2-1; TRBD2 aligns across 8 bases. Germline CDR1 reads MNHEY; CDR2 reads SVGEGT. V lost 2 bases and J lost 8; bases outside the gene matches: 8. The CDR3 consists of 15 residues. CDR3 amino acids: CASSYPGLVFYEQFF. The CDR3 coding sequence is TGTGCCAGCAGTTACCCGGGACTAGTATTCTATGAGCAGTTCTTC.

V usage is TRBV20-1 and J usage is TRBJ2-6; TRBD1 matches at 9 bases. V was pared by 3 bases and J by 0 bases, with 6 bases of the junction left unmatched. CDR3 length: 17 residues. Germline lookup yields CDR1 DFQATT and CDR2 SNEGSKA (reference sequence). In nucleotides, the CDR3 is TGCAGTGCTAGCGTCGGGACAGGGCTCTCTGGGGCCAACGTCCTGACTTTC. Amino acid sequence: CSASVGTGLSGANVLTF.

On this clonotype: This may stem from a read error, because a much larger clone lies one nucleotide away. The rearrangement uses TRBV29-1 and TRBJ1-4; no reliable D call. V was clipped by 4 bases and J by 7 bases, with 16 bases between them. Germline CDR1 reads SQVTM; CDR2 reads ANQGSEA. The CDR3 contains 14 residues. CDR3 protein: CSVAETRTGEKLFF. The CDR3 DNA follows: TGCAGCGTTGCTGAGACCCGAACGGGTGAAAAACTGTTTTTT.

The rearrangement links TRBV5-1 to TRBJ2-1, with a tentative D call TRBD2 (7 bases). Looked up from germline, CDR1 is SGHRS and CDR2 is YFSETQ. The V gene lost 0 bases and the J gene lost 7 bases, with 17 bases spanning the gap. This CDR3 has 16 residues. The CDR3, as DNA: TGCGCCAGCAGCTTGGATCCCGGGGGGCCATCGAATGAGCAGTTCTTC. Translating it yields CASSLDPGGPSNEQFF. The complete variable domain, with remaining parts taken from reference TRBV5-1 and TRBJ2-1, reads KAGVTQTPRYLIKTRGQQVTLSCSPISGHRSVSWYQQTPGQGLQFLFEYFSETQRNKGNFPGRFSGRQFSNSRSEMNVSTLELGDSALYLCASSLDPGGPSNEQFFGPGTRLTVL.

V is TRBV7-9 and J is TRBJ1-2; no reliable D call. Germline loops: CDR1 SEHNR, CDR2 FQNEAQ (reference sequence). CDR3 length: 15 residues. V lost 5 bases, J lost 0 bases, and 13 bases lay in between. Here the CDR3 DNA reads TGTGCCAGCAGCGCGACCGGGGTGGCTAACTATGGCTACACCTTC. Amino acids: CASSATGVANYGYTF.

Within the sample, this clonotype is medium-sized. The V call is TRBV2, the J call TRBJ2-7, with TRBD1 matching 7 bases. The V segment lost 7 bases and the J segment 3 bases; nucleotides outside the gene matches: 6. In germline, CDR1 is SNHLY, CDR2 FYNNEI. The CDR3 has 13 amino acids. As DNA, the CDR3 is TGTGCCAGCACTCGGACAGGAGTCTACGAGCAGTACTTC. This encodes CASTRTGVYEQYF. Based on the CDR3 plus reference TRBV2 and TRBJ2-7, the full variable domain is EPEVTQTPSHQVTQMGQEVILRCVPISNHLYFYWYRQILGQKVEFLVSFYNNEISEKSEIFDDQFSVERPDGSNFTLKIRSTKLEDSAMYFCASTRTGVYEQYFGPGTRLTVT.

CDR3 DNA sequence: TGTGCCAGCAGCTTAACTGTTGCAGGGGTCGCTGAAGCTTTCTTT. Translating gives CASSLTVAGVAEAFF. The chain joins TRBV7-9 to TRBJ1-1, with D tentatively TRBD1 (6 bases). The CDR3 consists of 15 residues. Germline-derived CDR1 and CDR2 are SEHNR and FQNEAQ (reference sequence). V lost 2 bases and J 6 bases, leaving 16 bases between the germline ends.

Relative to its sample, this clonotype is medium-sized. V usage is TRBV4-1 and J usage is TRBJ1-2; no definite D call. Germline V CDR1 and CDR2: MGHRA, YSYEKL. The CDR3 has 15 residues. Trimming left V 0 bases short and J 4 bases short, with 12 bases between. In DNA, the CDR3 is TGCGCCAGCAGCCAAGAGATAGCTACCACCTATGGCTACACCTTC. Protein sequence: CASSQEIATTYGYTF.

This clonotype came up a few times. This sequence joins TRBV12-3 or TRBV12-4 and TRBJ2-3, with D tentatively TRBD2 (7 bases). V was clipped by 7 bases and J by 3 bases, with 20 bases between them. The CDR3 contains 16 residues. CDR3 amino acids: CASKSQRGAGTDTQYF. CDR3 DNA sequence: TGTGCCAGCAAGTCCCAACGGGGGGCCGGGACAGATACGCAGTATTTT.

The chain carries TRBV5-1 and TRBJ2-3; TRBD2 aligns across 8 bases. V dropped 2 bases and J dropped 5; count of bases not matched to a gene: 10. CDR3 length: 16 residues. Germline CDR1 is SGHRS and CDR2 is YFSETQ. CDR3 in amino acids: CASSLSHSGDQDTQYF. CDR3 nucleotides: TGCGCCAGCAGCTTATCCCATAGCGGGGATCAAGATACGCAGTATTTT.

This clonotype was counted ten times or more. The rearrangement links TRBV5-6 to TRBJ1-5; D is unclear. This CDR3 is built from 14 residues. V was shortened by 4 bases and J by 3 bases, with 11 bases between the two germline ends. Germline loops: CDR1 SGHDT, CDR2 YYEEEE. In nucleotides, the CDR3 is TGTGCCAGCAGCCTGTATCGTGACAATCAGCCCCAGCATTTT. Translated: CASSLYRDNQPQHF.

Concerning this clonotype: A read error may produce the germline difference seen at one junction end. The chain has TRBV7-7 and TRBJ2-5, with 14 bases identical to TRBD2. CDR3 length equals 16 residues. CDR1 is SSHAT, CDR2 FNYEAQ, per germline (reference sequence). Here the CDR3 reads CASSRGLAGGQETQYF. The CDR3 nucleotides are TGTGCTAGCAGCAGAGGACTAGCGGGGGGACAAGAGACCCAGTACTTC. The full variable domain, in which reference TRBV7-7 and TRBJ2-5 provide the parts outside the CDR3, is GAGVSQSPRYKVTKRGQDVTLRCDPISSHATLYWYQQALGQGPEFLTYFNYEAQPDKSGLPSDRFSAERPEGSISTLTIQRTEQRDSAMYRCASSRGLAGGQETQYFGPGTRLLVL.

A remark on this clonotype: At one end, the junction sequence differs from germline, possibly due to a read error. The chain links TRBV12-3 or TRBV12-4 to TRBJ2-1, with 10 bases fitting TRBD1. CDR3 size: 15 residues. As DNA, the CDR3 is TGTGCCAGCAGATTAGGACAGGGGGTCGGCAATGAGCAGTTCTTC. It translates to CASRLGQGVGNEQFF.

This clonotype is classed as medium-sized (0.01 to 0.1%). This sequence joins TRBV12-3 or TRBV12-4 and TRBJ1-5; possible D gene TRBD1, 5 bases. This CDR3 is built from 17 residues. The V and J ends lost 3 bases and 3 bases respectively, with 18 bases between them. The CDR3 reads CASSLGVLGPNNQPQHF. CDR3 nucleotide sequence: TGTGCCAGCAGTTTGGGGGTTCTAGGGCCTAACAATCAGCCCCAGCATTTT.

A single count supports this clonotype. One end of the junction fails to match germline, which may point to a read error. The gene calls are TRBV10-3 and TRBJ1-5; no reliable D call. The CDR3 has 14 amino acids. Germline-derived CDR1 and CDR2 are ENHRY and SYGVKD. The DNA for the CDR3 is TGTGCCATCAGTGGCGGACTGAGCAATCAGCTCCAGCATTTT. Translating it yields CAISGGLSNQLQHF.

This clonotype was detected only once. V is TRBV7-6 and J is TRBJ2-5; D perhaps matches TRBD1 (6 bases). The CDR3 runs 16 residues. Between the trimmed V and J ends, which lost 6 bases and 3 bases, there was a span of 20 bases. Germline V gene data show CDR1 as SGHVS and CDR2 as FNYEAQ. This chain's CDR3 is CASSGGVDRRKETQYF. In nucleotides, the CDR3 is TGTGCCAGCAGTGGAGGTGTCGACAGGAGAAAAGAGACCCAGTACTTC.

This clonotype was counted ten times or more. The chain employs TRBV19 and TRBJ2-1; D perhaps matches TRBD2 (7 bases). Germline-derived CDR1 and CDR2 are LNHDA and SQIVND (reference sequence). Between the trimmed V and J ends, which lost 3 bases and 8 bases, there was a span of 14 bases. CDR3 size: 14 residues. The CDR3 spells CASSIKGGYHEQFF. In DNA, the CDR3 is TGTGCCAGTAGTATTAAGGGGGGGTATCATGAGCAGTTCTTC.

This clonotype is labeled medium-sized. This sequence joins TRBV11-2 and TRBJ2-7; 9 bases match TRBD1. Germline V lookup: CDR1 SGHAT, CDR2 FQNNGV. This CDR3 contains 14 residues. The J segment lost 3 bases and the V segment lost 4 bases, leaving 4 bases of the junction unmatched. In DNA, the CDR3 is TGTGCCAGCAGCTCGAACAGGGGGCACTACGAGCAGTACTTC. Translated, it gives CASSSNRGHYEQYF.

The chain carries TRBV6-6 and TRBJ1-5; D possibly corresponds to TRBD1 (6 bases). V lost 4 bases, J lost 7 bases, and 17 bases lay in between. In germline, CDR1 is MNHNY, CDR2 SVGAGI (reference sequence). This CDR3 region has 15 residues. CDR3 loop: CASSSTGSISQPQHF. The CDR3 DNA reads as TGTGCCAGCAGTTCCACAGGGTCAATTTCGCAGCCCCAGCATTTT.

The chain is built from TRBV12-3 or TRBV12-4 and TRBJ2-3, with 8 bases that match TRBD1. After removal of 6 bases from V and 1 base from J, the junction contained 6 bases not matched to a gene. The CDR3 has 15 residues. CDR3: CASSPGTGGTDTQYF. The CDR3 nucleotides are TGTGCCAGCAGCCCCGGGACAGGCGGCACAGATACGCAGTATTTT.